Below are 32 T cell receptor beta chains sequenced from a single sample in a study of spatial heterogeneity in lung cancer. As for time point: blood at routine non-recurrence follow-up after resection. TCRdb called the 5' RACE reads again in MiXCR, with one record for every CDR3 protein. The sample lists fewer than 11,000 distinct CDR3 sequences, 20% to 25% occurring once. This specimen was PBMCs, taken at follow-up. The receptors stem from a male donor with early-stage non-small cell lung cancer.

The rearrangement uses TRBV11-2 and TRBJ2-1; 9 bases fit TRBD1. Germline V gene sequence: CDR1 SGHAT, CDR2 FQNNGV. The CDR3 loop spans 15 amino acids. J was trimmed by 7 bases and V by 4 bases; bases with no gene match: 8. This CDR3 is CASSSLQGAVNEQFF. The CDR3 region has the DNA TGTGCCAGCAGCTCCCTACAGGGGGCGGTGAATGAGCAGTTCTTC. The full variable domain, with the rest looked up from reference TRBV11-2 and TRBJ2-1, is EAGVAQSPRYKIIEKRQSVAFWCNPISGHATLYWYQQILGQGPKLLIQFQNNGVVDDSQLPKDRFSAERLKGVDSTLKIQPAKLEDSAVYLCASSSLQGAVNEQFFGPGTRLTVL.

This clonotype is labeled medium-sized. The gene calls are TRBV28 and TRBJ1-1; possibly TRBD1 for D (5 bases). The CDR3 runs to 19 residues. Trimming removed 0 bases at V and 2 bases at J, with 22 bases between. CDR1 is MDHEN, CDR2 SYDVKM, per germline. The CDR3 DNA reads TGTGCCAGCAGTTTATGGGCGTTGGGGGTTAGTAACCAAAACACTGAAGCTTTCTTT. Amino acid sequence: CASSLWALGVSNQNTEAFF.

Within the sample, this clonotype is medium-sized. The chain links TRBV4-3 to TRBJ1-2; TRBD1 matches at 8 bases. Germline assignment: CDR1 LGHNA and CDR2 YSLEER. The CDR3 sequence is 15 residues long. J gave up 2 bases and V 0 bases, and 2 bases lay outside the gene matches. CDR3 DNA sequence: TGCGCCAGCAGCCAAGACGGACAGGGAAACTATGGCTACACCTTC. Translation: CASSQDGQGNYGYTF.

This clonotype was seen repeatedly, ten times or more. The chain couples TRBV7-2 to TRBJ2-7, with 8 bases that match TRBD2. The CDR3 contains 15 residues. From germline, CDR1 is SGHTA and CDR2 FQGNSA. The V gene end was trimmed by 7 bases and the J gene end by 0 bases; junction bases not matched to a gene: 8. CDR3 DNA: TGTGCCAGCACCACCGGGGGGACTAGCTCCTACGAGCAGTACTTC. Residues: CASTTGGTSSYEQYF. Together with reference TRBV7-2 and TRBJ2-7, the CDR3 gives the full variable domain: GAGVSQSPSNKVTEKGKDVELRCDPISGHTALYWYRQSLGQGLEFLIYFQGNSAPDKSGLPSDRFSAERTGGSVSTLTIQRTQQEDSAVYLCASTTGGTSSYEQYFGPGTRLTVT.

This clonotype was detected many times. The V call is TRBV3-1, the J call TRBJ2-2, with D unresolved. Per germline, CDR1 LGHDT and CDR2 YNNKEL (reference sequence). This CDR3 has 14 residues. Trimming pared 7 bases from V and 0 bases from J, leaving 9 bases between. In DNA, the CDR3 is TGTGCCAGCACTACGACACCGAACACCGGGGAGCTGTTTTTT. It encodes CASTTTPNTGELFF.

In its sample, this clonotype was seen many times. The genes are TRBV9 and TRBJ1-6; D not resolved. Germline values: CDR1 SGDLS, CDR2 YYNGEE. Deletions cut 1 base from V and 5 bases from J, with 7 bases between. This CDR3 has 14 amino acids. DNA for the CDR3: TGTGCCAGCAGCGTAAGGACGGATAATTCACCCCTCCACTTT. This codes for CASSVRTDNSPLHF.

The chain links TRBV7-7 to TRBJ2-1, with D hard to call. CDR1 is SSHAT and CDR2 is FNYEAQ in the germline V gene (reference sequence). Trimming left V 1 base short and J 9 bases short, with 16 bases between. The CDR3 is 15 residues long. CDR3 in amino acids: CASSLGSGPSGEQFF. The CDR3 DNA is TGTGCCAGCAGCTTAGGATCAGGCCCCTCGGGTGAGCAGTTCTTC.

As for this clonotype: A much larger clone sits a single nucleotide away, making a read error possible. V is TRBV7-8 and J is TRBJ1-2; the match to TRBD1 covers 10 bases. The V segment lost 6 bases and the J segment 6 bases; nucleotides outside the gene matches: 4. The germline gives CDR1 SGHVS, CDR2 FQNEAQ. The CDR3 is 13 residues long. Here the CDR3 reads CASRSGTGDGYTF. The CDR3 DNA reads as TGTGCCAGCAGGTCCGGGACAGGGGATGGCTACACCTTC.

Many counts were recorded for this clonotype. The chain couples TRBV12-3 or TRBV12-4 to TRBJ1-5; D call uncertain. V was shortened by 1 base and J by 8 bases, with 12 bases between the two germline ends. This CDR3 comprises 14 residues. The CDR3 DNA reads TGTGCCAGCAGTTTAGGCAATGGGCCAGAGCCCCAGCATTTT. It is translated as CASSLGNGPEPQHF.

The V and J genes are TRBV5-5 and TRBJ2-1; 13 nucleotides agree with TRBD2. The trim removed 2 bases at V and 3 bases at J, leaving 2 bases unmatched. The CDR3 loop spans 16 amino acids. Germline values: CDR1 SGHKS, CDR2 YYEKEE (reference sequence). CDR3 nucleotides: TGTGCCAGCAGCTTTGGACTAGCGGGGGTCTACAATGAGCAGTTCTTC. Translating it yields CASSFGLAGVYNEQFF.

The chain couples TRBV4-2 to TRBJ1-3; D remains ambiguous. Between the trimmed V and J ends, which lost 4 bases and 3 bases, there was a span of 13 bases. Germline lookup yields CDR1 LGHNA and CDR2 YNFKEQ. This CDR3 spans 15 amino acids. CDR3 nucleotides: TGTGCCAGCAGCCCCCAGGCCGCCTATGGAAACACCATATATTTT. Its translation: CASSPQAAYGNTIYF.

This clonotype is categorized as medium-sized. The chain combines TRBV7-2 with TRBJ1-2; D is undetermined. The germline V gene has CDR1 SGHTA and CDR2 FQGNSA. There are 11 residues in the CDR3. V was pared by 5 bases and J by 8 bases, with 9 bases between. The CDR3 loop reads CASSGYRGYTF. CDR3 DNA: TGTGCCAGCAGCGGTTATCGGGGCTACACCTTC.

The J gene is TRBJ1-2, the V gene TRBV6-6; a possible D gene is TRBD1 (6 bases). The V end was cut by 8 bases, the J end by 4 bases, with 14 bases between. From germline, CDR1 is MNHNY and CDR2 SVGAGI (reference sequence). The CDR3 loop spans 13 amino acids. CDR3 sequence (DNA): TGTGCCAGCGGACAGTTAGAGCGCTATGGCTACACCTTC. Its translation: CASGQLERYGYTF.

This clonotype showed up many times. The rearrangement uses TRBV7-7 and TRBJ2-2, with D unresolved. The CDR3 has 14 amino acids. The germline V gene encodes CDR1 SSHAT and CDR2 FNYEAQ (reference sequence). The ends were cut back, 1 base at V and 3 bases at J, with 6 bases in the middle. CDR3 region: CASSLGSYTGELFF. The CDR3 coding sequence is TGTGCCAGCAGCTTAGGGAGTTACACCGGGGAGCTGTTTTTT.

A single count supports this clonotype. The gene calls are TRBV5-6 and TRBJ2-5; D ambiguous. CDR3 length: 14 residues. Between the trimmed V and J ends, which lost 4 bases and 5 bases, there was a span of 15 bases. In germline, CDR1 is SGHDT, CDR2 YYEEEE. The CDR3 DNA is TGTGCCAGCAGCCAATGGATCTACGGGGAGACCCAGTACTTC. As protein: CASSQWIYGETQYF.

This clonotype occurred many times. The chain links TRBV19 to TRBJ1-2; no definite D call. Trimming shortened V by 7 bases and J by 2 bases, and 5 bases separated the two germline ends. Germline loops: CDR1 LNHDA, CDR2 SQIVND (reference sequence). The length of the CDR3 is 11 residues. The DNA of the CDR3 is TGTGCCAGTATGAGGAACTATGGCTACACCTTC. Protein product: CASMRNYGYTF. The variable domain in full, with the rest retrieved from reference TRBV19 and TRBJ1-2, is DGGITQSPKYLFRKEGQNVTLSCEQNLNHDAMYWYRQDPGQGLRLIYYSQIVNDFQKGDIAEGYSVSREKKESFPLTVTSAQKNPTAFYLCASMRNYGYTFGSGTRLTVV.

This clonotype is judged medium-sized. CDR3 region: CASSWTSGSKDIQYF. The CDR3 region has the DNA TGTGCCAGCAGTTGGACTAGCGGGAGTAAGGACATTCAGTACTTC. The chain recombines TRBV28 with TRBJ2-4, with 13 bases that match TRBD2. This CDR3 region has 15 residues. Trimming took 4 bases from V and 8 from J; bases not matched to a gene: 5. Germline values: CDR1 MDHEN, CDR2 SYDVKM.

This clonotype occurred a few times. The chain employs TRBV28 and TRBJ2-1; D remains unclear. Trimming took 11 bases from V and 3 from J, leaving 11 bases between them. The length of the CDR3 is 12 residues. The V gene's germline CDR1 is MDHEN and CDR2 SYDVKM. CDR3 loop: CASTNVYNEQFF. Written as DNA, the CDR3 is TGTGCCTCCACAAACGTCTACAATGAGCAGTTCTTC.

In DNA, the CDR3 is TGTGCCAGCAGTTACAGGGGTTCGGAAGAAGAGACCCAGTACTTC. It specifies CASSYRGSEEETQYF. J is TRBJ2-5 and V is TRBV7-9, with TRBD1 matching over 7 bases. After removal of 6 bases from V and 3 bases from J, the junction contained 10 bases not matched to a gene. The length of the CDR3 is 15 residues. Germline V gene sequence: CDR1 SEHNR, CDR2 FQNEAQ (reference sequence).

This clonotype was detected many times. CDR3 sequence: CASSPYGGVDNEQFF. In DNA, the CDR3 is TGTGCCAGCTCACCGTACGGGGGGGTGGACAATGAGCAGTTCTTC. This chain links TRBV18 with TRBJ2-1, with TRBD2 identical over 8 bases. The CDR3 length is 15 residues. The germline V gene encodes CDR1 KGHSH and CDR2 LQKENI. With 3 bases clipped from V and 5 bases from J, the junction kept 6 bases outside the gene matches.

CDR3: CASSSRRTGLNYGYTF. The CDR3 DNA is TGTGCCAGCAGTTCCCGTCGGACAGGTTTAAACTATGGCTACACCTTC. The chain employs TRBV12-3 or TRBV12-4 and TRBJ1-2, with 7 bases aligning to TRBD1. The CDR3 extends over 16 amino acids. V trimming: 4 bases; J trimming: 2 bases; junction bases outside the gene matches: 10.

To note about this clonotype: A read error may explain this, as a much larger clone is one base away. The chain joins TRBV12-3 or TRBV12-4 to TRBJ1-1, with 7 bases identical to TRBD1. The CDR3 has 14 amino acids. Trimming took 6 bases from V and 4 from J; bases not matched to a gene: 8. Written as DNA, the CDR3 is TGTGCCAGCAGACCCGGACAGGCGAGCACTGAAGCTTTCTTT. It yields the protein CASRPGQASTEAFF.

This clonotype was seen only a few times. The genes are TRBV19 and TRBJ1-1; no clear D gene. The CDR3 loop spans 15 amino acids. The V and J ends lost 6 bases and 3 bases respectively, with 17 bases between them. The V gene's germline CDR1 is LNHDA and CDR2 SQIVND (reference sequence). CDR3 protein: CASSRLTRTDTEAFF. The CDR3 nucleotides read TGTGCCAGTAGCCGATTGACAAGAACGGACACTGAAGCTTTCTTT.

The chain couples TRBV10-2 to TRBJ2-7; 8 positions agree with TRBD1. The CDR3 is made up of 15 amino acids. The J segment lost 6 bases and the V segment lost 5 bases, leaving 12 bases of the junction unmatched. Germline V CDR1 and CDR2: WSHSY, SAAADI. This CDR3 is CASSMTGVPRREQYF. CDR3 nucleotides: TGCGCCAGCAGTATGACAGGGGTCCCCCGCCGCGAGCAGTACTTC.

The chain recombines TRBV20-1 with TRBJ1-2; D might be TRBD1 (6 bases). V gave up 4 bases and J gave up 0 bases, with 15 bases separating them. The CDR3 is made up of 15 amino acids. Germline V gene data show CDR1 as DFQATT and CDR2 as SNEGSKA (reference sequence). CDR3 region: CSAILTGGPNYGYTF. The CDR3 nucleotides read TGCAGTGCTATTCTGACAGGTGGCCCTAACTATGGCTACACCTTC.

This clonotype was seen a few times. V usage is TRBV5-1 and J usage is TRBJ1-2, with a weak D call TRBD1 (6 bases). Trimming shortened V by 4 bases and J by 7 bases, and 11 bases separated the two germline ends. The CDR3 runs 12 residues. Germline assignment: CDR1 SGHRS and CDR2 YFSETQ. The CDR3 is CASSTQGSGYTF. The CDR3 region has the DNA TGCGCCAGCAGCACACAGGGAAGTGGCTACACCTTC.

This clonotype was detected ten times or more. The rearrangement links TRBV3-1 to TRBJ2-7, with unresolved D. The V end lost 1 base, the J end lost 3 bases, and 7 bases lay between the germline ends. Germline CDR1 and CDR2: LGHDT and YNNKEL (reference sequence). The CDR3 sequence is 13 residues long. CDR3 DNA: TGTGCCAGCAGCCAAGGTTTCTTCTACGAGCAGTACTTC. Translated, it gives CASSQGFFYEQYF.

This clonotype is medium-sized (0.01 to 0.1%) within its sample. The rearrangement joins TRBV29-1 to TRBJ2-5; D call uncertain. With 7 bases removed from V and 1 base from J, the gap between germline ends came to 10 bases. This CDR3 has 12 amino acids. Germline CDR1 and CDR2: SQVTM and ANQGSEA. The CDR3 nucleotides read TGCAGCGCCCTACAGTCCCAAGAGACCCAGTACTTC. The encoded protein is CSALQSQETQYF.

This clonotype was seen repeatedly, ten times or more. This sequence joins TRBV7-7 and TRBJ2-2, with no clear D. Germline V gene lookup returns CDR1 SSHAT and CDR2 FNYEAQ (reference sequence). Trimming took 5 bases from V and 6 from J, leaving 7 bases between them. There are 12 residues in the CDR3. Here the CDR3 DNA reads TGTGCCAGCAGCCAAACAGCCGGGGAGCTGTTTTTT. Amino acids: CASSQTAGELFF.

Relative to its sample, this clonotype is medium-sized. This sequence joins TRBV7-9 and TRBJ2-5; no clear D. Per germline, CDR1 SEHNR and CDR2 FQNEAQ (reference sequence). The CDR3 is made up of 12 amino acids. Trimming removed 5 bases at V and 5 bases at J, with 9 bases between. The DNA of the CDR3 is TGTGCCAGCAGCCTAGAGCCGGAGACCCAGTACTTC. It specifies CASSLEPETQYF.

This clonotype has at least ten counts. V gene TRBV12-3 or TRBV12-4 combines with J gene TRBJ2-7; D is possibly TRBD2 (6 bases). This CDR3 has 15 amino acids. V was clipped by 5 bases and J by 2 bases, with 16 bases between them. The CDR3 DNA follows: TGTGCCAGCAGTCCATCGGGACTGCCTCCCTACGAGCAGTACTTC. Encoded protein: CASSPSGLPPYEQYF.

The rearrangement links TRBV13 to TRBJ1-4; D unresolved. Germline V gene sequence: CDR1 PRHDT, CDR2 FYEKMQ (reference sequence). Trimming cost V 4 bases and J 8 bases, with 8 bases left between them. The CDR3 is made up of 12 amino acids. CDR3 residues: CASSSPWEKLFF. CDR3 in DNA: TGTGCCAGCAGCTCGCCGTGGGAAAAACTGTTTTTT.